This paragraph covers one T cell receptor (beta chain) sequence. This sample was included in a study of T cells in Graves' hyperthyroidism and ophthalmopathy. Trimming left V 1 base short and J 6 bases short, with 12 bases between. The CDR3 has 14 amino acids. Germline lookup yields CDR1 SGHVS and CDR2 FNYEAQ. From RNA transcripts, TCR beta CDR3 regions were amplified. The study used the HTBI primer set for a first-round RT-PCR of the TCR CDR3. TCRdb re-derived calls from the multiplex PCR reads in MiXCR, one entry per CDR3 protein. The table includes 450,000 to 700,000 distinct CDR3 sequences, more than 45% detected once.

The sequence was collected from an adult woman with Graves' disease, either hyperthyroidism or ophthalmopathy (not recorded which). The chain links TRBV7-6 to TRBJ2-5; D remains unclear. The material sequenced was peripheral blood or thyroid tissue (not recorded which). CDR3 residues: CASSLGAGAKTQYF. For the CDR3, the DNA is TGTGCCAGCAGCTTAGGGGCAGGCGCCAAGACCCAGTACTTC.